This TCR beta chain was identified in a study of T cells in Graves' hyperthyroidism and ophthalmopathy. Whole-study context: Peripheral blood was collected at initial diagnosis, before any treatment.

Template material for amplifying TCR beta CDR3 regions consisted of RNA transcripts. HTBI primers were the set used in a first-round RT-PCR of the TCR CDR3. TCRdb analysed the multiplex PCR reads with MiXCR anew, one entry per CDR3 protein. Of fewer than 300,000 distinct CDR3 sequences in the sample, approximately 26% are singletons; the top ten hold approximately 30%. This CDR3 region has 15 residues. The V end lost 5 bases, the J end lost 0 bases, and 13 bases lay between the germline ends. Reasons for excluding patients were uncontrolled infection, other autoimmune disease, pregnancy or lactation. Whole-study results and caveats: Most clonotypes expanded in thyroid above 0.001 were likewise present in blood.

This clonotype was found many times. What it binds is not known. This sequence originates from a man aged 35 to 55 with Graves' hyperthyroidism that later progressed to Graves' ophthalmopathy. Sequences were obtained from blood. The J gene is TRBJ2-5, the V gene TRBV12-3 or TRBV12-4, with D maybe TRBD2 (5 bases). CDR3 loop: CASSRAAEYQETQYF. The CDR3 DNA is TGTGCCAGCAGTCGGGCAGCGGAGTACCAAGAGACCCAGTACTTC.